This entry is about one TCR beta chain. V was clipped by 0 bases and J by 8 bases; unmatched bases: 3. CDR1 PRHDT and CDR2 FYEKMQ come from the germline V gene (reference sequence). CDR3 length: 15 residues. PCR primers comprised 60 Vbeta and 13 Jbeta primers. Repertoires were generated with immunoSEQ multiplex PCR, while TCRdb's copy carries only in-frame clones and drops some. The data show over 150,000 clones, roughly 80% seen once. The record originates from a study of cytomegalovirus exposure and HLA in healthy donors. Sample: PBMCs. The chain carries TRBV13 and TRBJ1-6; 8 nucleotides match TRBD1. The source is a woman in her 30s in good health and CMV-seropositive. As DNA, the CDR3 is TGTGCCAGCAGCTTAGGCAGGGGGCCCTATTCACCCCTCCACTTT. Protein product: CASSLGRGPYSPLHF. The full variable domain, completed using reference TRBV13 and TRBJ1-6, is AAGVIQSPRHLIKEKRETATLKCYPIPRHDTVYWYQQGPGQDPQFLISFYEKMQSDKGSIPDRFSAQQFSDYHSELNMSSLELGDSALYFCASSLGRGPYSPLHFGNGTRLTVT.